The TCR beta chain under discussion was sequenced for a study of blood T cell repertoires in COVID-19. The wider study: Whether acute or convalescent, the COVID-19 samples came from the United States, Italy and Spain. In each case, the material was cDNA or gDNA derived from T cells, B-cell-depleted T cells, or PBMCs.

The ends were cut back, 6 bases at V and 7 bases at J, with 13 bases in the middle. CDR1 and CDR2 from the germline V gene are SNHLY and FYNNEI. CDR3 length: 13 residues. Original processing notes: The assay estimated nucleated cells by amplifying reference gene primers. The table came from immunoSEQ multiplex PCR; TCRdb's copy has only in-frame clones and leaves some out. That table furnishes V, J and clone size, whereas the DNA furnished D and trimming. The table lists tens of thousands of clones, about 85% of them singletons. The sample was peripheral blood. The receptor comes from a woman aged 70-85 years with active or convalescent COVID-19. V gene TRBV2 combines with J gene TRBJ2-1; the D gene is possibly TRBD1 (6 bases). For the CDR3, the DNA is TGTGCCAGCAGACAGGGTCTTATTAATGAGCAGTTCTTC. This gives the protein CASRQGLINEQFF.